This T cell receptor beta chain emerged from a study of CXCR3-negative and CXCR3-positive naive CD8 T cells (dated by TCRdb to about 2019). A note on the overall study: In total, 130 million to 150 million TRB reads were obtained, which works out to roughly 1.5 +/- 0.3 million reads per library. Diversity and physicochemical repertoire analyses were performed on around 10 donors pooled from two independent experiments. Naive subsets from about five donors and memory cells from 3 donors were included in the TRBV-TRBJ cluster analysis. Results the study describes overall, beyond this receptor: Because surface CD5, which has been linked to self-reactivity in mice, was comparable between naive subsets, TCR interaction strength was also inferred from TRB CDR3 physicochemical properties. Repertoire diversity was comparably high in both naive subsets but much lower in memory CD8+ T cells. CXCR3 expression partially decreased after cryopreservation, so most assays used freshly isolated PBMCs. Compared with CXCR3-negative naive cells, CXCR3-positive naive cells had TRB CDR3s with higher hydrophobicity (lower Kidera factor 4), lower energy, and higher strength and volume indices. TRBV-TRBJ usage was similar between naive CXCR3-negative and CXCR3-positive cells from the same donor, while memory cells showed distinct patterns.

Each CD8+ T cell subset was flow-sorted in triplicate, and a few hundred thousand cells per subset were placed directly into RLT lysis buffer. Naive CD8+ T cells were defined stringently as CD45RO-CCR7+CD27+CD95- to exclude memory contaminants. Standard density gradient centrifugation was used to isolate peripheral blood mononuclear cells from buffy coats. A FACSAria III was used to flow-sort naive CXCR3-negative and CXCR3-positive CD8+ T cells. Total RNA was extracted from sorted cells with an RNeasy Mini Kit. Its CDR3 holds 15 amino acids, cysteine through phenylalanine. The entry carries no DNA sequence. TCRdb lists the instrument as NextSeq 550. The Human TCR Profiling Kit (MiLaboratory) was used to make UMI-labeled 5' RACE TRB cDNA libraries. cDNA synthesis used the entire amount of extracted RNA, and PCR amplification then used the entire amount of cDNA produced. Libraries were prepared in parallel with an identical number of PCR cycles. As for how the authors treated the data: With a minimum of two reads required per UMI, MIGEC and MiXCR pulled out about 50,000 +/- 9,200 unique UMI-labeled TRB cDNA molecules from each library. On average, approximately 40,000 +/- 10,000 functional in-frame TRB CDR3 nucleotide clonotypes lacking stop codons were found per library. Diversity metrics, including normalized Shannon-Wiener and Chao1, were computed in VDJtools after downsampling to 5000 UMI-labeled TRB molecules per sample. Clonotype-size-weighted physicochemical properties of the central five CDR3 residues (interaction energy, strength, volume and Kidera factor 4) were computed in VDJtools. Each CDR3 protein sequence appears as one entry after TCRdb reprocessed the reads, and no DNA is included. The V and J calls and clone size are TCRdb's, not the authors'. This sample's clone table shows just under 90,000 distinct CDR3 sequences. 0.7% to 1% of the sample is in the top ten clones.

A remark on this clonotype: Its target antigen remains unknown.

Source material: naive CXCR3+ CD8+ T cells from blood. What the cell subset or site label conveys for this sample: CD45RO-CCR7+CD27+CD95- naive CD8+ T cells expressing CXCR3 (TNR3+). The TCR was taken from a human donor in good health. Some clones in this sample may be carry-over from other donors' samples. The chain is assembled from TRBV23-1 and TRBJ2-2; with no DNA, the TCRdb D assignment of TRBD2 cannot be verified. TRBV23-1 is given ORF status, its function remaining uncertain. Here the CDR3 is given as CATSPGLKQTGELFF.